These 18 T cell receptor beta chains were all obtained from the same sample, sequenced in a study of graft-versus-host responses after intestinal transplantation. Produced via immunoSEQ multiplex PCR; TCRdb's table is partial and in-frame only. Of about 71,000 clones listed, roughly 88% are singletons. These receptors are not linked to any known antigen. The sample was unstimulated CD8+ T cells sorted from spleen or lymph node cells, taken before intestinal transplant. The receptors here all came from a human donor who received an intestinal transplant.

The chain uses TRBV9 and TRBJ2-2; 11 nucleotides match TRBD2. V was pared by 0 bases and J by 4 bases, with 8 bases of the junction left unmatched. Germline CDR1 is SGDLS and CDR2 is YYNGEE. The CDR3 extends over 18 amino acids. The CDR3 DNA reads as TGTGCCAGCAGCGTAGCCCCGACTAGCGGGGTTTCCACCGGGGAGCTGTTTTTT. Translated: CASSVAPTSGVSTGELFF.

V usage is TRBV4-1 and J usage is TRBJ1-1; D is perhaps TRBD1 (6 bases). This CDR3 region has 13 residues. Trimming cost V 5 bases and J 1 base, with 8 bases left between them. From germline, CDR1 is MGHRA and CDR2 YSYEKL. The CDR3: CASSMDRNTEAFF. In nucleotides, the CDR3 is TGCGCCAGCAGCATGGACAGGAACACTGAAGCTTTCTTT.

The gene calls are TRBV5-6 and TRBJ2-7; the match to TRBD2 covers 8 bases. CDR1 and CDR2 from the germline V gene are SGHDT and YYEEEE. The CDR3 is made up of 14 amino acids. V dropped 4 bases and J dropped 4; count of bases not matched to a gene: 7. CDR3 residues: CASSQGLADYEQYF. CDR3 sequence (DNA): TGTGCCAGCAGCCAAGGACTAGCCGATTACGAGCAGTACTTC.

The chain uses TRBV27 and TRBJ1-1; TRBD1 agrees at 7 bases. The germline V gene has CDR1 MNHEY and CDR2 SMNVEV (reference sequence). The CDR3 has 14 amino acids. Trimming took 3 bases from V and 3 from J; bases not matched to a gene: 4. The CDR3 DNA reads TGTGCCAGCAGTTTCAACAGGGGCTACACTGAAGCTTTCTTT. It is translated as CASSFNRGYTEAFF.

The genes are TRBV13 and TRBJ1-6, with a possible D match to TRBD1 (6 bases). Germline CDR1 PRHDT, CDR2 FYEKMQ (reference sequence). Between the trimmed V and J ends, which lost 5 bases and 14 bases, there was a span of 22 bases. CDR3 length equals 15 residues. The CDR3 is CASSQGAGTSVALHF. CDR3 sequence (DNA): TGTGCCAGCAGCCAAGGTGCAGGGACATCCGTGGCCCTCCACTTT. Full variable domain (outside the CDR3, taken from reference TRBV13 and TRBJ1-6): AAGVIQSPRHLIKEKRETATLKCYPIPRHDTVYWYQQGPGQDPQFLISFYEKMQSDKGSIPDRFSAQQFSDYHSELNMSSLELGDSALYFCASSQGAGTSVALHFGNGTRLTVT.

This rearrangement joins TRBV13 to TRBJ2-1; TRBD1 is a possible D gene (5 bases). Germline-derived CDR1 and CDR2 are PRHDT and FYEKMQ (reference sequence). CDR3 length: 14 amino acids. V lost 2 bases to trimming and J lost 8 bases, with 13 bases between them. In DNA form, the CDR3 reads TGTGCCAGCAGCTTATCACCCAGGGTCGATGAGCAGTTCTTC. Translation gives CASSLSPRVDEQFF. Supplemented by reference TRBV13 and TRBJ2-1, the full variable domain reads AAGVIQSPRHLIKEKRETATLKCYPIPRHDTVYWYQQGPGQDPQFLISFYEKMQSDKGSIPDRFSAQQFSDYHSELNMSSLELGDSALYFCASSLSPRVDEQFFGPGTRLTVL.

J is TRBJ2-1 and V is TRBV7-9; no firm D call. This CDR3 comprises 14 residues. In germline, CDR1 is SEHNR, CDR2 FQNEAQ (reference sequence). Trimming shortened V by 5 bases and J by 7 bases, and 15 bases separated the two germline ends. In DNA, the CDR3 is TGTGCCAGCAGCATTCAGGTCGGTGGAAATGAGCAGTTCTTC. It yields the protein CASSIQVGGNEQFF.

This clone was recorded a few times. The J gene is TRBJ1-4, the V gene TRBV29-1, with D unresolved. Trimming took off 6 bases at V and 8 bases at J, with 10 bases between the two ends. Looked up from germline, CDR1 is SQVTM and CDR2 is ANQGSEA. This CDR3 is 11 amino acids long. DNA for the CDR3: TGCAGCGTGGGAGTTGGGGAAAAACTGTTTTTT. This codes for CSVGVGEKLFF.

V and J are TRBV5-6 and TRBJ1-3, with a possible D match to TRBD1 (5 bases). Trimming left V 3 bases short and J 1 base short, with 8 bases between. Germline assignment: CDR1 SGHDT and CDR2 YYEEEE. CDR3 length equals 14 residues. The CDR3 region has the DNA TGTGCCAGCAGCTCGGGGGGGTCTGGAAACACCATATATTTT. This encodes CASSSGGSGNTIYF.

This chain joins TRBV19 and TRBJ2-7; TRBD1 is a possible D gene (6 bases). In germline, CDR1 is LNHDA, CDR2 SQIVND (reference sequence). The CDR3 contains 14 residues. Trimming stripped 3 bases from V and 2 bases from J, with 11 bases between. CDR3 coding DNA: TGTGCCAGTAGTATTGGGACACAGGCCTACGAGCAGTACTTC. Translating it yields CASSIGTQAYEQYF.

V is TRBV9 and J is TRBJ1-6; TRBD1 aligns across 8 bases. Germline CDR1 SGDLS, CDR2 YYNGEE. V gave up 3 bases and J gave up 10 bases; unmatched junction bases: 6. The CDR3 totals 14 residues. This CDR3 reads CASSAGTGSSPLHF. Here the CDR3 DNA reads TGTGCCAGCAGCGCCGGGACAGGTTCCTCACCCCTCCACTTT.

J is TRBJ1-1 and V is TRBV19; D call uncertain. Germline V gene lookup returns CDR1 LNHDA and CDR2 SQIVND (reference sequence). The CDR3 loop spans 15 amino acids. V was clipped by 0 bases and J by 1 base, with 9 bases between them. The CDR3 sequence is CASSIEGSPNTEAFF. The CDR3 DNA reads as TGTGCCAGTAGTATAGAGGGCAGCCCGAACACTGAAGCTTTCTTT.

The V gene is TRBV2, the J gene TRBJ2-1, with D perhaps matching TRBD2 (6 bases). The CDR3 totals 15 residues. Between the trimmed V and J ends, which lost 7 bases and 6 bases, there was a span of 19 bases. Germline-derived CDR1 and CDR2 are SNHLY and FYNNEI. CDR3 region: CASIPRGVETNEQFF. Here the CDR3 DNA reads TGTGCCAGCATCCCCCGCGGGGTAGAAACCAATGAGCAGTTCTTC.

The CDR3 DNA reads TGCGCCAGCAGCTCGGTTGGGGGGGGTCACGAGCAGTACTTC. Protein product: CASSSVGGGHEQYF. The chain combines TRBV5-1 with TRBJ2-7, with TRBD2 matching over 7 bases. V dropped 3 bases and J dropped 5; count of bases not matched to a gene: 8. The CDR3 runs 14 residues. CDR1 and CDR2 from the germline V gene are SGHRS and YFSETQ.

The chain employs TRBV19 and TRBJ2-1; D might be TRBD2 (5 bases). Germline V gives CDR1 LNHDA, CDR2 SQIVND (reference sequence). V was shortened by 5 bases and J by 3 bases, with 8 bases between the two germline ends. The CDR3 contains 13 residues. The CDR3 sequence is CASSSEGYNEQFF. DNA for the CDR3: TGTGCCAGTAGTTCCGAGGGCTACAATGAGCAGTTCTTC.

The chain uses TRBV15 and TRBJ2-7; 8 bases line up with TRBD1. The CDR3 has 14 amino acids. Germline loops: CDR1 LNHNV, CDR2 YYDKDF (reference sequence). Unmatched junction bases numbered 9, after V lost 4 bases and J lost 7 bases. CDR3 sequence: CATSTGQGRGEQYF. The CDR3 coding sequence is TGTGCCACCAGCACAGGACAGGGACGGGGAGAGCAGTACTTC. The variable domain in full, completed from reference TRBV15 and TRBJ2-7, reads DAMVIQNPRYQVTQFGKPVTLSCSQTLNHNVMYWYQQKSSQAPKLLFHYYDKDFNNEADTPDNFQSRRPNTSFCFLDIRSPGLGDTAMYLCATSTGQGRGEQYFGPGTRLTVT.

The chain carries TRBV19 and TRBJ1-2; D remains ambiguous. Germline V gene lookup returns CDR1 LNHDA and CDR2 SQIVND (reference sequence). This CDR3 comprises 13 residues. V was cut by 3 bases and J by 6 bases, with 11 bases left in between. The CDR3 protein is CASSMSGWDGYTF. In DNA, the CDR3 is TGTGCCAGTAGTATGTCGGGGTGGGATGGCTACACCTTC.

This sequence joins TRBV19 and TRBJ2-7, with D uncertain. The CDR3 runs to 13 residues. The V end was cut by 5 bases, the J end by 0 bases, with 8 bases between. The germline V gene has CDR1 LNHDA and CDR2 SQIVND (reference sequence). For the CDR3, the DNA is TGTGCCAGTAGTCCGGGTCGCTCCTACGAGCAGTACTTC. Amino acids: CASSPGRSYEQYF.